The clone carrying this TCR beta chain was seen just once. In the original analysis: Counts of nucleated cells, estimated from reference gene primer amplification, were obtained. Assay used: immunoSEQ multiplex PCR; TCRdb lists only in-frame clones, some missing. That table supplies the V and J calls and clone size; D and trimming were determined from the DNA. Counted here are about 190,000 clones, 84% occurring once; the ten biggest clones make up about 5.1%. From germline, CDR1 is SGHNT and CDR2 YENEEA. The CDR3 extends over 13 amino acids. Trimming took 0 bases from V and 11 from J, leaving 11 bases between them. This sample stems from a study of blood T cell repertoires in COVID-19. Across the study: Samples representing acute and convalescent COVID-19 were sourced from the United States, Italy and Spain. The cDNA or gDNA used as material had been derived from T cells, B-cell-depleted T cells, or PBMCs.

Sequencing was done on a sample of peripheral blood. V usage is TRBV11-3 and J usage is TRBJ2-1; D unresolved. The sequence was collected from a woman in her 70s with active or convalescent COVID-19. CDR3: CASSLEFSSKQFF. CDR3 in DNA: TGTGCCAGCAGCTTAGAGTTTAGCTCCAAGCAGTTCTTC.